This T cell receptor beta chain appears in the sequencing data of a study of blood T cell repertoires in COVID-19 (dated by TCRdb to the early 2020s). Context from the whole study: The collaborator samples originated in the United States, Italy and Spain and spanned the acute and convalescent phases of COVID-19. The samples were drawn from two sources: the first 160 participants of the ongoing ImmuneRACE study, and approximately 1,300 subjects contributed by 6 global collaborators. The prospective study material was composed of cDNA or gDNA derived from T cells, B-cell-depleted T cells, or PBMCs. The sample metadata nearly always contained a de-identified subject ID, COVID-19 status, age in years and sex. Deeply sampled blood TCRbeta repertoires from subjects exposed to, actively infected with, or recovered from COVID-19 were included in the dataset. The repertoires were released in a freely available public database meant as a resource for research on the immune response to SARS-CoV-2. Where available, HLA class I and class II types were taken from metadata supplied by the sample provider and were not determined by assay-based typing.

Concerning this clone itself: Which antigen it targets is not known. The record has no base qualities; no much larger clone is one base away.

One collaborating source in Seattle enrolled patients while the patients were actively infected and followed the patients over time throughout the course of disease. Whole blood was collected in K2EDTA tubes by collaborating institutions according to the institutions' own protocols. Collaborator samples were shipped for TCRbeta analysis as frozen whole blood, isolated PBMCs, or DNA extracted from either sample type. The immunoSEQ Assay, a bias-controlled multiplex PCR, was used to amplify TCRbeta CDR3 regions from genomic DNA. Per the authors' processing: Within the assay, amplification of reference gene primers was used to estimate how many nucleated cells each sample contained. Sequence reads were collapsed and filtered to measure the absolute abundance of every unique TCRbeta CDR3 rearrangement. Productive Simpson clonality was computed per sample as the square root of Simpson's diversity index over productive rearrangements. Here the immuneACCESS table is served through TCRdb, limited to in-frame sequences with V and J called. Missing clones are a known gap in these copies; in checked studies unresolved V genes cover under half, and the rest lacks a known reason. The V and J calls and clone size come from that table; D and trimming were worked out from the DNA. Within this sample are roughly 250,000 clones, with roughly 88% of them counted one time only. The ten largest clones add up to 0.87% of the sample.

The research as a whole found: Clinical and demographic metadata were provided uncurated, with the amount varying by source and participant.

CDR1 and CDR2 are read off the germline V gene as MGHDK and SYGVNS. The CDR3 goes from the cysteine to the phenylalanine over 12 residues. Of all the DNA, just the CDR3 is kept, 36 bases in frame from base 1. V is cut by 8 bases and J by 5 bases, and the space between the germline ends is 12 bases. The receptor chain draws on TRBV25-1 and TRBJ1-1; a weak D assignment points to TRBD1 (5 bases agree). Material for sequencing was peripheral blood. The sequence came from a human donor with COVID-19, enrolled during active disease. The donor label of this sample is uncertain. This receptor has the CDR3 CASRGGTTEAFF. The nucleotides are TGTGCCAGCCGAGGAGGGACTACTGAAGCTTTCTTT.